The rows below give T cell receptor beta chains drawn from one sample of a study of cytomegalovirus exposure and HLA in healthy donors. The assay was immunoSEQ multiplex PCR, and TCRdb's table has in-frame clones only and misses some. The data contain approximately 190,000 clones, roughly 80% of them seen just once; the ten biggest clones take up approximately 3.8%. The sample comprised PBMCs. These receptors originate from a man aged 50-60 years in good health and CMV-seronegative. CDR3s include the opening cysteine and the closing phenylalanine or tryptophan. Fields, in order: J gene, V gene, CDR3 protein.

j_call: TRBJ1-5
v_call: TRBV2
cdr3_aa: CASSGGRSNQPQHF

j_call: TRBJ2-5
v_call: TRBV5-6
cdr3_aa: CASSFVRSSWSLETQYF

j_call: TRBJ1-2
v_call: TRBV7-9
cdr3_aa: CASSSPGQALNYGYTF

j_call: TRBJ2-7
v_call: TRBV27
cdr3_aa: CASRRLLGGANYEQYF

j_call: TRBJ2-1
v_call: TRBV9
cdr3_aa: CASSRGGGGDNEQFF

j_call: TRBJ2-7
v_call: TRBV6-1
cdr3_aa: CASALADSYEQYF

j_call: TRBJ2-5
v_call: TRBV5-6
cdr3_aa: CASSNAGEMETQYF

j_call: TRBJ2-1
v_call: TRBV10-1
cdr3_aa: CASSGGGHEQLF

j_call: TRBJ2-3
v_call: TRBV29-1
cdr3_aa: CSVVQGPDTQYF

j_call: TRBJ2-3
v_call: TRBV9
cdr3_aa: CASSVVPTRWTDTQYF

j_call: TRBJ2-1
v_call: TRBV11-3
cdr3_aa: CASSLGWSGGAYEQFF

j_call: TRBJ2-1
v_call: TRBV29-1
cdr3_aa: CSVRGSLEQFF

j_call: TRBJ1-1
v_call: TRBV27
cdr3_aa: CASSQPRTGGITEAFF

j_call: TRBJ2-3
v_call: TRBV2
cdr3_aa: CASRPTSGGRDTQYF

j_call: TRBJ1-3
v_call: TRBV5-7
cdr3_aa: CASSLARPGNTIYF

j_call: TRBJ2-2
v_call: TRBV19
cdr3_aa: CASSILSGGAGGELFF

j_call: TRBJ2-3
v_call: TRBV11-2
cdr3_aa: CASSLWAGGSTDTQYF

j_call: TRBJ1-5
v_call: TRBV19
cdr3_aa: CASSIGDYQPQHF

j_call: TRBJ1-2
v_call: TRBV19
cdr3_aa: CASSPQGRGDYGYTF

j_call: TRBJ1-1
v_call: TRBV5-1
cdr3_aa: CASSPRAGGSATEAFF

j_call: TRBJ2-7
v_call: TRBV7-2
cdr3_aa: CASSFGLQGGEQYF

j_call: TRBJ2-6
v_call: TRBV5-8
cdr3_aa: CASSLTGGGSGANVLTF

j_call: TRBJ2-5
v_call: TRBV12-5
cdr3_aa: CASARTWGEETQYF

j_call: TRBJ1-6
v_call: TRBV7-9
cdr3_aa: CSSSSDGQGSSPLHF

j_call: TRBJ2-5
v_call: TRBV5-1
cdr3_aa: CASRSAGQETQYF

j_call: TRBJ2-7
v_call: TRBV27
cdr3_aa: CASSSRGRVHEQYF

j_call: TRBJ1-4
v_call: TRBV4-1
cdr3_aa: CASSRPGQKEKLFF